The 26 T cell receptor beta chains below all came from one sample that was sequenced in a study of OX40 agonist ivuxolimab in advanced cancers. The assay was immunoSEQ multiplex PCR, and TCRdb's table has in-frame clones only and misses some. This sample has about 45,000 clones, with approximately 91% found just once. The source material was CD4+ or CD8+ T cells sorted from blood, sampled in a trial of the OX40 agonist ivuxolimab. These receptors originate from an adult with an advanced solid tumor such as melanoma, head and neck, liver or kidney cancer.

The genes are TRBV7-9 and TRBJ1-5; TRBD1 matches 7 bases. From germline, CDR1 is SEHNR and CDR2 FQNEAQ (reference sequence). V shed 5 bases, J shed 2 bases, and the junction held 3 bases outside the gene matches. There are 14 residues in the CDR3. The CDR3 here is CASSRGQGNQPQHF. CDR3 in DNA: TGTGCCAGCAGCCGTGGACAGGGCAATCAGCCCCAGCATTTT.

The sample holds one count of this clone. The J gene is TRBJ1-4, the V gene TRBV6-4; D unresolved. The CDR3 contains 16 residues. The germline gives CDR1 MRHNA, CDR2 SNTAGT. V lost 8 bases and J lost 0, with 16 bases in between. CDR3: CASGTRWVSTNEKLFF. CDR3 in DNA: TGTGCCAGCGGCACCCGGTGGGTCTCAACTAATGAAAAACTGTTTTTT.

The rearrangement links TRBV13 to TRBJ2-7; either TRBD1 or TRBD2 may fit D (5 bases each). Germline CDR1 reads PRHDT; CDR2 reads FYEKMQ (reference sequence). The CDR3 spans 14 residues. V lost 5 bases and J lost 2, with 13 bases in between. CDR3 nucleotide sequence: TGTGCCAGCAGCCCGGGACCGACTGCCTACGAGCAGTACTTC. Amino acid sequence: CASSPGPTAYEQYF. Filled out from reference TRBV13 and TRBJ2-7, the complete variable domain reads AAGVIQSPRHLIKEKRETATLKCYPIPRHDTVYWYQQGPGQDPQFLISFYEKMQSDKGSIPDRFSAQQFSDYHSELNMSSLELGDSALYFCASSPGPTAYEQYFGPGTRLTVT.

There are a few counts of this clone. The CDR3 region is CASGQINQPQHF. The CDR3 DNA is TGTGCCAGCGGCCAGATCAATCAGCCCCAGCATTTT. The V call is TRBV27, the J call TRBJ1-5; D is unclear. CDR1 is MNHEY and CDR2 is SMNVEV in the germline V gene (reference sequence). The CDR3 spans 12 residues. The V end was cut by 8 bases, the J end by 3 bases, with 8 bases between.

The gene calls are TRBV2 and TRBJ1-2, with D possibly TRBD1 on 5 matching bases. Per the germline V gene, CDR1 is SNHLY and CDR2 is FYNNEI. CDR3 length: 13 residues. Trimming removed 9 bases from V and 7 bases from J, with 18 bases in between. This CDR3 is CASTDGTLSGYTF. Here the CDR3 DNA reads TGTGCCAGTACGGATGGGACTTTGAGTGGCTACACCTTC.

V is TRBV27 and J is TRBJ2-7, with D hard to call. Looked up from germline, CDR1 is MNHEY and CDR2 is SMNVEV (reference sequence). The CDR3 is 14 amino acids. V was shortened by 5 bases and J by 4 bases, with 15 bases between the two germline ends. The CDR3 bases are TGTGCCAGCAGTCCCCTCGAAGCTCGGTACGAGCAGTACTTC. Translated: CASSPLEARYEQYF.

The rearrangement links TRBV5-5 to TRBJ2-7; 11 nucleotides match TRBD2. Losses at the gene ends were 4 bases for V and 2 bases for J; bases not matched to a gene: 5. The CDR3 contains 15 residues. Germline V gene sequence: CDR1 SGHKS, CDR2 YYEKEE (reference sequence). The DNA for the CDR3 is TGTGCCAGCAGCCCTAGCGGGGGGATGACCTACGAGCAGTACTTC. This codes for CASSPSGGMTYEQYF.

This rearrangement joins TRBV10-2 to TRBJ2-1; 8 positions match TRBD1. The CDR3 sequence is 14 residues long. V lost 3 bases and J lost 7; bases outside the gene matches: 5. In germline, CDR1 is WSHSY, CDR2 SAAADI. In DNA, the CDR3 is TGCGCCAGCAGTGACCAGGGGGCGTCGAATGAGCAGTTCTTC. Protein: CASSDQGASNEQFF.

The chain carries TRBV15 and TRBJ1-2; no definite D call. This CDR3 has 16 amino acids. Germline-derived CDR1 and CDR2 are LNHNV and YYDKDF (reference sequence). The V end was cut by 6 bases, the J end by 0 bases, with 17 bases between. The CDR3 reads CATRDAPMDSNYGYTF. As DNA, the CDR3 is TGTGCCACCAGGGATGCTCCGATGGATTCTAACTATGGCTACACCTTC.

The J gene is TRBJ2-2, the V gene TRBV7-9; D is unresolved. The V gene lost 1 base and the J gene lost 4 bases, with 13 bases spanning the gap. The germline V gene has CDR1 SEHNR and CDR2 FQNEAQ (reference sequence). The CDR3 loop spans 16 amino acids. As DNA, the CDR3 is TGTGCCAGCAGCTTAGTTCCCATCCCCCCCACCGGGGAGCTGTTTTTT. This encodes CASSLVPIPPTGELFF.

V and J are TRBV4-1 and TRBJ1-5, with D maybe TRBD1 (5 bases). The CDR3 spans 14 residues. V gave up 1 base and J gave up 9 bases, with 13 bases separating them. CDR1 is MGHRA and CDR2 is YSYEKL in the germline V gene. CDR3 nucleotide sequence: TGCGCCAGCAGCCAAGCGGGGGTAGGGCGGCCCCAGCATTTT. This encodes CASSQAGVGRPQHF.

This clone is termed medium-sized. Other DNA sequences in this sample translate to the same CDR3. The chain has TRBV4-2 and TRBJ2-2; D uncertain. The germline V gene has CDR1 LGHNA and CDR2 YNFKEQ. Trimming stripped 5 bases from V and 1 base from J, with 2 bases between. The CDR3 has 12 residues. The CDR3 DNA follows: TGTGCCAGCAGCAGGAACACCGGGGAGCTGTTTTTT. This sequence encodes CASSRNTGELFF.

The CDR3 DNA is TGTGCCACAGAGGGACTAGCCACCGAGCAGTACTTC. Translating gives CATEGLATEQYF. The chain combines TRBV6-1 with TRBJ2-7; 9 bases fit TRBD2. Looked up from germline, CDR1 is MNHNS and CDR2 is SASEGT. Trimming removed 10 bases from V and 6 bases from J; junction bases left unmatched: 7. The CDR3 totals 12 residues.

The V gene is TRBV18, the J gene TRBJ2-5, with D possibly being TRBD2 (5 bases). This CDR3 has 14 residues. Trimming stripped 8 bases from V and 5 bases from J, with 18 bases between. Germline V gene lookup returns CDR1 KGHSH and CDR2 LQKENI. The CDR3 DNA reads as TGTGCCAGCCCCTGGACCGGGGTTGGGGAGACCCAGTACTTC. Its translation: CASPWTGVGETQYF.

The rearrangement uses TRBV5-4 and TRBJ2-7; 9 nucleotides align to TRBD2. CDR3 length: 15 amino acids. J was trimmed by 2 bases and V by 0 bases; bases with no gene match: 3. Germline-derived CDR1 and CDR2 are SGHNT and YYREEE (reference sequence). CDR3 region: CASSLVAGGPYEQYF. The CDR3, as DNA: TGTGCCAGCAGCTTGGTGGCGGGGGGGCCCTACGAGCAGTACTTC.

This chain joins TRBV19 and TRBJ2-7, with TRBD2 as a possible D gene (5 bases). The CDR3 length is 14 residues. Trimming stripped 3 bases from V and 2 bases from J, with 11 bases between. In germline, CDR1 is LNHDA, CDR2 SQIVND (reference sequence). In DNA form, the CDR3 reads TGTGCCAGTAGTATTCGGGAATGGCCCTACGAGCAGTACTTC. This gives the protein CASSIREWPYEQYF.

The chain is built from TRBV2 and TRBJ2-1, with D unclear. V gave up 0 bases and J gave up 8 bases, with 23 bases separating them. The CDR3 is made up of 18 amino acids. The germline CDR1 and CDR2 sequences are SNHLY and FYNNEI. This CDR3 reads CASSEAIGRPPHRDEQFF. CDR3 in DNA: TGTGCCAGCAGTGAAGCTATCGGTCGTCCTCCTCATAGAGATGAGCAGTTCTTC.

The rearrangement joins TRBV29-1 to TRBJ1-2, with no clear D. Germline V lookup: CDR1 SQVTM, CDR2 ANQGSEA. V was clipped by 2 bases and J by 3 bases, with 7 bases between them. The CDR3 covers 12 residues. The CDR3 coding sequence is TGCAGCGTTGAAAACAACTACTATGGCTACACCTTC. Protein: CSVENNYYGYTF.

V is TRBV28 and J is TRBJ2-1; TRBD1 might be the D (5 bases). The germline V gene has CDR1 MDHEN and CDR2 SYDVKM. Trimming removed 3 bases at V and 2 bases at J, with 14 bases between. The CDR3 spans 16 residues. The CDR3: CASSFPQGGPYNEQFF. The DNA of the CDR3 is TGTGCCAGCAGTTTCCCCCAGGGTGGTCCCTACAATGAGCAGTTCTTC. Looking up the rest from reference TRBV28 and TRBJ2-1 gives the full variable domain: DVKVTQSSRYLVKRTGEKVFLECVQDMDHENMFWYRQDPGLGLRLIYFSYDVKMKEKGDIPEGYSVSREKKERFSLILESASTNQTSMYLCASSFPQGGPYNEQFFGPGTRLTVL.

Here the CDR3 reads CASTQLPEETQYF. In nucleotides, the CDR3 is TGTGCCAGCACCCAACTCCCAGAGGAGACCCAGTACTTC. The rearrangement links TRBV6-5 to TRBJ2-5; D uncertain. The V and J ends lost 7 bases and 5 bases respectively, with 14 bases between them. The CDR3 extends over 13 amino acids. CDR1 is MNHEY and CDR2 is SVGAGI in the germline V gene.

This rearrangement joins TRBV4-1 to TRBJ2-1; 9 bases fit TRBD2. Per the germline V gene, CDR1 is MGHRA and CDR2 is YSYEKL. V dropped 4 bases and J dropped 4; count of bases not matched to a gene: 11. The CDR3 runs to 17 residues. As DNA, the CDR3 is TGCGCCAGCAGCCGAAGGGACACTAGCGGGCTTTACAATGAGCAGTTCTTC. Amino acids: CASSRRDTSGLYNEQFF.

This CDR3 reads CASSFQGNQPQHF. In DNA form, the CDR3 reads TGTGCCAGCAGTTTTCAGGGAAATCAGCCCCAGCATTTT. The V gene is TRBV6-5, the J gene TRBJ1-5; D is possibly TRBD1 (5 bases). CDR1 is MNHEY, CDR2 SVGAGI, per germline. This CDR3 spans 13 amino acids. Trimming cost V 4 bases and J 4 bases, with 8 bases left between them.

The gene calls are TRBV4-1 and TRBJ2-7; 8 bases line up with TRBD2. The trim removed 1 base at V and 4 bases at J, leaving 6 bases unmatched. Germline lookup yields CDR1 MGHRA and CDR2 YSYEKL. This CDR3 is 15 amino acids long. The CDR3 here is CASSQVTSEVYEQYF. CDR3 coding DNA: TGCGCCAGCAGCCAAGTGACTAGCGAGGTTTACGAGCAGTACTTC.

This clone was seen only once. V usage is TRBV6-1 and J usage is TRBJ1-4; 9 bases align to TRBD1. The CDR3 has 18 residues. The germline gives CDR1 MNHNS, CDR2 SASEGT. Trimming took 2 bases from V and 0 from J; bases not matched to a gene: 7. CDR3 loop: CASSESMGQGATNEKLFF. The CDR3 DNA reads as TGTGCCAGCAGTGAAAGTATGGGACAGGGAGCAACTAATGAAAAACTGTTTTTT.

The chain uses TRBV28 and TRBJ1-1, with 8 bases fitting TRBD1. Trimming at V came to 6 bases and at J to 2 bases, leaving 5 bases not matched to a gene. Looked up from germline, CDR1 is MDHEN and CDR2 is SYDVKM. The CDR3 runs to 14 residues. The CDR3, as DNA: TGTGCCAGCAGCGCAGGGGGCGGAAACACTGAAGCTTTCTTT. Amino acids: CASSAGGGNTEAFF.

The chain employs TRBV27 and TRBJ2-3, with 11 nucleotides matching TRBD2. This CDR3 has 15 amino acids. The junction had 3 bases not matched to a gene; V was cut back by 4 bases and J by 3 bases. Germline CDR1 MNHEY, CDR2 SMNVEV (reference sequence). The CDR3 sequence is CASSSPSGGTDTQYF. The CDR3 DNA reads TGTGCCAGCAGTTCGCCTAGCGGGGGGACAGATACGCAGTATTTT.